This T cell receptor beta chain was identified in a study of human T cells and chemical hapten exposure (dated by TCRdb to about 2021). Some background on the complete study: For sensitization, 2% DPC in acetone was applied to a roughly 2 cm by roughly 2 cm area of upper inner arm skin. The mostly female patient cohort included alopecia areata with under or over 50% scalp involvement, alopecia totalis and alopecia universalis. Patch tests used Finn chambers with 0.01% DPC on the upper back, scored after 6 days by International Contact Dermatitis Research Group standards. Roughly 30 alopecia patients provided blood for TCR sequencing at one to four time points (pre-sensitization, 2, 6 and 24 weeks). Peripheral blood TCR repertoire changes were tracked in vivo in alopecia patients during primary and secondary sensitization to the hapten diphenylcyclopropenone (DPC). Blood samples were taken from patients before sensitization (week 0) and at 2, 6 and about 24 weeks after DPC sensitization. Libraries were combined into a pool for sequencing, and differences in TCR yield between samples came mainly from small differences in library volumes within the pool. Throughout the study period of 20 to 25 weeks, patients also received therapeutic DPC doses to the scalp every week.

The investigation overall reported the following: The number of PT1 expanded TCRs positively correlated with patch test score, significant at thresholds 8, 16 and 32 but not 4. All patients had alopecia, a presumed autoimmune disease, so their immune response might differ from that of healthy individuals. After repeated subsampling, changes were observed in the strength of the expansion versus patch-test correlation and in the threshold at which the correlation became significant. DPC sensitization did not change the number of TCRs with a frequency above 1 in 1000, and there was no evidence of changes in global repertoire structure. Compared with pre-sensitization or healthy control sets, expanded TCRs formed significantly more large CDR3 similarity clusters, which is consistent with antigen-driven responses.

CDR1 and CDR2 (MDHEN, SYDVKM) derive from the germline V gene. Reading from cysteine to phenylalanine, the CDR3 counts 14 amino acids. This entry keeps only the CDR3 DNA: 42 bases, framed from base 1. A distance of 20 bases separates the germline ends of V and J, which lose 8 bases and 6 bases respectively. As to this clonotype: Its antigen is not yet known. Per-nucleotide qualities are absent, and no much larger clonotype sits a single base away.

Library creation used RACE. Sequencer: NextSeq 500. During library preparation, unique molecular identifiers were attached to individual cDNA molecules so that TCRs could be counted in a quantitative, reproducible way. For every blood RNA sample, sequencing covered both the TCR alpha and TCR beta chains. In the paper's pipeline: A median of approximately 100,000 TCRs per sample was observed, with a range of about 23,224 to 700,000. The Decombinator software suite was used to annotate the V, J and CDR3 of the TCR reads. Every sample was subsampled to the same number of TCRs (28,000) for the PS versus PT1 abundance plots. TCRs were defined as expanded if absent before sensitization and observed at least eight times at the 2-week time point. The public reads were quality trimmed at Q25 with fastp and then assembled into clones with MiXCR by TCRdb, keeping productive beta chains. Each entry merges the rows of one CDR3 protein and shows their most common DNA and genes. The V and J calls and clone size come from TCRdb's table, not from the authors' own analysis. In this sample the table shows fewer than 500,000 distinct CDR3 sequences, roughly 5% of which occur a single time. Of the sample, around 2% falls within the top ten clones.

Per the publication, the time point label means: patch test 1, 2 weeks after DPC sensitization. This specimen's treatment or condition label, per the study, means: therapeutic diphenylcyclopropenone sensitization with weekly scalp DPC. At each patch-test visit, blood was drawn before the patch test was applied. To be eligible, patients had to be aged 18 to 70, diagnosed with alopecia and judged suitable for DPC therapy, while pregnant patients were excluded. Unfractionated whole blood was collected in Tempus Blood RNA tubes, and total RNA was extracted from that blood. This TCR was recovered from a woman between 50 and 59 years old with alopecia areata. Some clones in this sample may be carry-over from other donors' samples. Recombination joined TRBV28 with TRBJ2-7; the D segment is perhaps TRBD1 or TRBD2, each sharing 6 matched bases. Sequencing used whole blood, obtained in connection with sensitization to the hapten diphenylcyclopropenone (DPC). CDR3 sequence: CASVLGGRGGEQYF. The nucleotide sequence is TGTGCCAGCGTACTCGGGGGCCGGGGTGGCGAGCAGTACTTC.